This paragraph covers one TCR beta chain sequence. Germline loops: CDR1 MDHEN, CDR2 SYDVKM. This CDR3 is 14 amino acids long. V lost 5 bases and J lost 1; bases outside the gene matches: 5. These data come from a study of OX40 agonist ivuxolimab in advanced cancers. TCRdb keeps only in-frame clones here, not all; method: immunoSEQ multiplex PCR. The sample holds around 140,000 clones, approximately 90% seen once. The material was CD4+ or CD8+ T cells sorted from blood, obtained in a trial of the OX40 agonist ivuxolimab. The clonotype was recovered from an adult with an advanced solid tumor such as melanoma, head and neck, liver or kidney cancer. V gene TRBV28 combines with J gene TRBJ2-7; TRBD2 matches 7 bases. The CDR3: CASSLPSGSYEQYF. In DNA, the CDR3 is TGTGCCAGCAGTCTCCCTAGCGGTTCCTACGAGCAGTACTTC.